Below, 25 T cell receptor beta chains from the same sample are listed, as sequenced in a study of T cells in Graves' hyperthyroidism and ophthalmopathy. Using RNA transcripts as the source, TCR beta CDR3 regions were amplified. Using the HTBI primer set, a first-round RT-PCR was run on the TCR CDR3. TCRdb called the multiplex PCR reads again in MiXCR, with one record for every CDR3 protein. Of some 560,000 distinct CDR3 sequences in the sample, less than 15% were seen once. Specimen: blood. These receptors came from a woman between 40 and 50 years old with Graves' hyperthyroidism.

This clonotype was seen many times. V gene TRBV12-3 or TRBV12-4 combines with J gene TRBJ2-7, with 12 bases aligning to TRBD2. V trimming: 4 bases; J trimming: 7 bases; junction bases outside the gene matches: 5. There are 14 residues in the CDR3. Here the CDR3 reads CASSSRGLAGEQYF. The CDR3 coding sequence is TGTGCCAGCAGTTCACGAGGACTAGCGGGGGAGCAGTACTTC.

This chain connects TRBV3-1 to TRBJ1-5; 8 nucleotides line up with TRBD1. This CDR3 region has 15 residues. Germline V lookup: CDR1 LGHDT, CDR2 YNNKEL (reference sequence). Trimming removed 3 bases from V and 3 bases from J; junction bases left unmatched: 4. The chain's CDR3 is CASSHRTGSNQPQHF. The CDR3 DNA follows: TGTGCCAGCAGCCATAGGACAGGGTCCAATCAGCCCCAGCATTTT.

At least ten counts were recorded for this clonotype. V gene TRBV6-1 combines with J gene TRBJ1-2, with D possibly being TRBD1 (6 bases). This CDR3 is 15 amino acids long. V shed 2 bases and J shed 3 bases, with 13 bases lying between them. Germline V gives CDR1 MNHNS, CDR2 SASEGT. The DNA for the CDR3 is TGTGCCAGCAGTGAAACGGACAGCGTATACTATGGCTACACCTTC. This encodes CASSETDSVYYGYTF.

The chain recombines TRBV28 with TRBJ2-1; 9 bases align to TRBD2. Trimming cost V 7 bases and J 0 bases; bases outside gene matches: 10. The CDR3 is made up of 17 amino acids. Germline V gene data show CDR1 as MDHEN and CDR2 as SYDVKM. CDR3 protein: CASNGFRLAASYNEQFF. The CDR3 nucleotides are TGTGCCAGCAACGGCTTTAGACTAGCGGCCTCCTACAATGAGCAGTTCTTC.

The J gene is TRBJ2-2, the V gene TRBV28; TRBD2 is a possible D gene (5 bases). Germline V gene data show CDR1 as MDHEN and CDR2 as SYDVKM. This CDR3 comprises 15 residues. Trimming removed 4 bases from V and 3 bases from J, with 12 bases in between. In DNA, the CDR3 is TGTGCCAGCAGTTACCCGGACTTCTACACCGGGGAGCTGTTTTTT. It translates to CASSYPDFYTGELFF.

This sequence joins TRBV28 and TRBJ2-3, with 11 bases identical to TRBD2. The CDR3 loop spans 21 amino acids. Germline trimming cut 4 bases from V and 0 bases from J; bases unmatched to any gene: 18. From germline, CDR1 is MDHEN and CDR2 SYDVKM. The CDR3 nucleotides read TGTGCCAGCAGTTCCCCAATCTCCAGGACTAGCGGGTCTACTAGCACAGATACGCAGTATTTT. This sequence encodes CASSSPISRTSGSTSTDTQYF.

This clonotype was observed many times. CDR3 sequence reads: CASSYLVGGTDTQYF. CDR3 DNA sequence: TGTGCCAGCAGTTACTTGGTGGGTGGTACAGATACGCAGTATTTT. The rearrangement links TRBV6-6 to TRBJ2-3; D not resolved. Per germline, CDR1 MNHNY and CDR2 SVGAGI (reference sequence). With 1 base removed from V and 3 bases from J, the gap between germline ends came to 11 bases. CDR3 length: 15 amino acids.

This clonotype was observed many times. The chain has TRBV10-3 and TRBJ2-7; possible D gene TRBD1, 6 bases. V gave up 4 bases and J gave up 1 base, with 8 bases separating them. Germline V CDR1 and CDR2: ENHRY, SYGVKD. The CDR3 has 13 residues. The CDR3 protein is CAISAQGSYEQYF. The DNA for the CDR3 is TGTGCCATCAGTGCACAGGGATCCTACGAGCAGTACTTC.

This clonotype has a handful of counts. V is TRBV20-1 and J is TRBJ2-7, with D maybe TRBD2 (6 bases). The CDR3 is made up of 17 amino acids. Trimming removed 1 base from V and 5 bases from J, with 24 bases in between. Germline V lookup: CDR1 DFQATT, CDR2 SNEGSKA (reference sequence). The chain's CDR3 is CSARVPPGAGRGDEQYF. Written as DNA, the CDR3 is TGCAGTGCTAGAGTACCGCCGGGAGCAGGCCGAGGGGACGAGCAGTACTTC.

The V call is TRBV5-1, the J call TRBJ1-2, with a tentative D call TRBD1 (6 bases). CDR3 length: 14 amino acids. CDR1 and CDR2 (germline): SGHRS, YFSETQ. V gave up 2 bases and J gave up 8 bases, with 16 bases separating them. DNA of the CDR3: TGCGCCAGCAGCTTACGACAGGCGGACCAGGGCTACACCTTC. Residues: CASSLRQADQGYTF.

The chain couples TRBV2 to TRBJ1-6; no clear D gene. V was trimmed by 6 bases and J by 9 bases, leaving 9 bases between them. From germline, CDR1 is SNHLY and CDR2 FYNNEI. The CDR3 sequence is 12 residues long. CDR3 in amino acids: CASSDETSPLHF. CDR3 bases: TGTGCCAGCAGCGATGAGACTTCACCCCTCCACTTT.

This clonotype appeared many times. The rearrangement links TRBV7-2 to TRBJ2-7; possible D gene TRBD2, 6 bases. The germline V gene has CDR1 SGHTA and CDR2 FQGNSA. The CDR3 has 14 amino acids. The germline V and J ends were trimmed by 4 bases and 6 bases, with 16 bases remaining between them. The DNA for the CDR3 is TGTGCCAGCAGCTCGACTAGGGGAGCTAGCGAGCAGTACTTC. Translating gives CASSSTRGASEQYF.

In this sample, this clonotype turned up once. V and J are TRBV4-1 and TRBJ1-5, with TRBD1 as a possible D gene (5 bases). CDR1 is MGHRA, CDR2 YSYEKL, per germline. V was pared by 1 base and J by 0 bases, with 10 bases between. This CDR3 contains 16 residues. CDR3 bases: TGCGCCAGCAGCCAAGGGATGGGGGTTAGCAATCAGCCCCAGCATTTT. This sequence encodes CASSQGMGVSNQPQHF.

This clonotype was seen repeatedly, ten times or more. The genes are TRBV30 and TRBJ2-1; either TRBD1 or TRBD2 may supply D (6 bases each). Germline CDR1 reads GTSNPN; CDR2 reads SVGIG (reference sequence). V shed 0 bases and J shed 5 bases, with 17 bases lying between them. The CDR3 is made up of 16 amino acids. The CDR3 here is CAWSVRLGGQNNEQFF. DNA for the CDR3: TGTGCCTGGAGTGTAAGGCTAGGGGGGCAGAACAATGAGCAGTTCTTC.

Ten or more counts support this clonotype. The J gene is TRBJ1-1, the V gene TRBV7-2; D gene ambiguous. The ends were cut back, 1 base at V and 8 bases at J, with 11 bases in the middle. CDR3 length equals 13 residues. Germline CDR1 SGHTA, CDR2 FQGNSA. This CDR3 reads CASSLVAEYEAFF. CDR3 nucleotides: TGTGCCAGCAGCTTAGTGGCGGAGTACGAAGCTTTCTTT.

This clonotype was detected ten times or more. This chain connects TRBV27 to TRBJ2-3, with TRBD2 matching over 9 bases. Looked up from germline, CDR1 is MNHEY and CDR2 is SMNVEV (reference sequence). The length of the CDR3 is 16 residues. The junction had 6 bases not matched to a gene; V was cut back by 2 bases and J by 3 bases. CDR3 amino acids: CASSLRAGGITDTQYF. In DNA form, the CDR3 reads TGTGCCAGCAGTTTAAGAGCGGGGGGAATTACAGATACGCAGTATTTT.

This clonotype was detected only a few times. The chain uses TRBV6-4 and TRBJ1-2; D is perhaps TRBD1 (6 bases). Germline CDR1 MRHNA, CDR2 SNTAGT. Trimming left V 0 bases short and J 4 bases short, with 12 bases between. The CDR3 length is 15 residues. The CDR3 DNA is TGTGCCAGCAGTGACTCGCTAGCAGGGGTCTATGGCTACACCTTC. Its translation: CASSDSLAGVYGYTF.

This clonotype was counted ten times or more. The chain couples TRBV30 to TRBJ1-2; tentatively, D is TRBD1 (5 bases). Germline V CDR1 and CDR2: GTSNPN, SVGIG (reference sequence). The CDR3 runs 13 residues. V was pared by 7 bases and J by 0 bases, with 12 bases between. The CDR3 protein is CASLQGPNYGYTF. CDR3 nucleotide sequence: TGTGCCTCTCTTCAGGGACCTAACTATGGCTACACCTTC.

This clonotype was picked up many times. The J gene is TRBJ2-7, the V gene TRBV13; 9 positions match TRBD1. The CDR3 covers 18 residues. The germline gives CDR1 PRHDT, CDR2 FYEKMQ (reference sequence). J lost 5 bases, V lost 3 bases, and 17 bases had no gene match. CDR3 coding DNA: TGTGCCAGCAGCTTCTTCACTTCGCGTAGTGGGACAGGGAACGAGCAGTACTTC. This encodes CASSFFTSRSGTGNEQYF.

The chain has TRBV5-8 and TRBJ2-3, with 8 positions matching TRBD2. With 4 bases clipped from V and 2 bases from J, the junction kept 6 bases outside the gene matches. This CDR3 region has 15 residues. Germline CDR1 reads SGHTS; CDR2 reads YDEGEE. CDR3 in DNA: TGTGCCAGCAGCGTCCGACTAGCGTCCACAGATACGCAGTATTTT. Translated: CASSVRLASTDTQYF.

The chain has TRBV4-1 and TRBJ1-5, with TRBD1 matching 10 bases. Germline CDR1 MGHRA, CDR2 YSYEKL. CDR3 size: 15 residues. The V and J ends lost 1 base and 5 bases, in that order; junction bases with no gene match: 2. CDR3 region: CASSQVTGGYQPQHF. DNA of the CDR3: TGCGCCAGCAGCCAAGTGACAGGGGGCTATCAGCCCCAGCATTTT.

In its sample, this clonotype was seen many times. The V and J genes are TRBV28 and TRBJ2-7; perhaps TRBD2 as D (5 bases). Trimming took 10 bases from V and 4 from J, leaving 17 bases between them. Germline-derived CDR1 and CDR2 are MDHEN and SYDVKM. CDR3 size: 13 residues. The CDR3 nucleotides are TGTGCCACCCAAGGGAGTCCTCGTTACGAGCAGTACTTC. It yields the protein CATQGSPRYEQYF.

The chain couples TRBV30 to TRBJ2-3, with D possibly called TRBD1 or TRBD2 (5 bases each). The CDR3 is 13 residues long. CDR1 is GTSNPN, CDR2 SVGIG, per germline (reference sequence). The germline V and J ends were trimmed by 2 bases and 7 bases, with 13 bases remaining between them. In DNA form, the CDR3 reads TGTGCCTGGAGTACAGACCGGGGCTATACGCAGTATTTT. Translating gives CAWSTDRGYTQYF.

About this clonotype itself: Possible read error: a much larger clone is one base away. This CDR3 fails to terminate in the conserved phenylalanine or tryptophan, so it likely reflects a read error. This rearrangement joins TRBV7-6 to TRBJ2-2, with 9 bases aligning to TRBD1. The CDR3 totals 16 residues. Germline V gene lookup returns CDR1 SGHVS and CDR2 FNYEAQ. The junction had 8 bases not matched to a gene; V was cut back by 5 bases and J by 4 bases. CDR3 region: CASSRTGGAGTGELFL. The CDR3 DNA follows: TGTGCCAGCAGCCGTACAGGGGGCGCCGGCACCGGGGAGCTGTTTTTA.

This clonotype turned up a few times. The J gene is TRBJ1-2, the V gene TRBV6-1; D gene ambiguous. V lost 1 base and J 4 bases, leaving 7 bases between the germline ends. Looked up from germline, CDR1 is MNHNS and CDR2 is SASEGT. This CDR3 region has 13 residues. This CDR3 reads CASSEGKGYGYTF. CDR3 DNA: TGTGCCAGCAGTGAAGGAAAGGGCTATGGCTACACCTTC.